These 8 T cell receptor beta chains were sequenced from one sample in a study of blood T cell repertoires in COVID-19. Data came from immunoSEQ multiplex PCR; TCRdb stores just in-frame clones and leaves some out. Altogether 90,000 to 130,000 clones are present, roughly four fifths being singletons, with the ten largest covering 16%. Material for sequencing was peripheral blood. These TCRs come from a woman aged 60-75 years with acute or convalescent COVID-19.

This clone appeared a few times. The rearrangement joins TRBV2 to TRBJ1-1; no reliable D call. Between the trimmed V and J ends, which lost 6 bases and 5 bases, there was a span of 13 bases. Germline V lookup: CDR1 SNHLY, CDR2 FYNNEI. The CDR3 totals 13 residues. For the CDR3, the DNA is TGTGCCAGCAGCCAGGCGGGAGAGACTGAAGCTTTCTTT. It encodes CASSQAGETEAFF. Based on the CDR3 plus reference TRBV2 and TRBJ1-1, the full variable domain is EPEVTQTPSHQVTQMGQEVILRCVPISNHLYFYWYRQILGQKVEFLVSFYNNEISEKSEIFDDQFSVERPDGSNFTLKIRSTKLEDSAMYFCASSQAGETEAFFGQGTRLTVV.

The table lists this clone with a few counts. The chain joins TRBV15 to TRBJ1-5; 8 nucleotides align to TRBD1. Germline values: CDR1 LNHNV, CDR2 YYDKDF (reference sequence). V lost 0 bases and J lost 7; bases outside the gene matches: 2. This CDR3 has 14 residues. Written as DNA, the CDR3 is TGTGCCACCAGCAGAGAGACAGGGGCCCAGCCCCAGCATTTT. Protein: CATSRETGAQPQHF.

The J gene is TRBJ1-1, the V gene TRBV30, with D uncertain. Per the germline V gene, CDR1 is GTSNPN and CDR2 is SVGIG (reference sequence). The CDR3 loop spans 10 amino acids. Trimming stripped 3 bases from V and 6 bases from J, with 5 bases between. The CDR3 protein is CAWSPPEAFF. The CDR3 DNA reads as TGTGCCTGGAGCCCTCCTGAAGCTTTCTTT.

The chain links TRBV5-1 to TRBJ1-1; maybe TRBD1 (5 bases). The CDR3 runs to 13 residues. Germline CDR1 and CDR2: SGHRS and YFSETQ. V was pared by 5 bases and J by 4 bases, with 12 bases between. The CDR3 here is CASSKQEATEAFF. CDR3 DNA sequence: TGCGCCAGCAGTAAACAGGAAGCCACTGAAGCTTTCTTT.

V gene TRBV11-3 combines with J gene TRBJ2-2, with D perhaps TRBD1 (6 bases). The CDR3 has 15 amino acids. The germline gives CDR1 SGHNT, CDR2 YENEEA. V was cut by 4 bases and J by 4 bases, with 13 bases left in between. CDR3 sequence: CASSSYRATTGELFF. The CDR3 region has the DNA TGTGCCAGCAGCTCGTACAGGGCGACCACCGGGGAGCTGTTTTTT.

This chain links TRBV9 with TRBJ1-1; D unclear. Germline assignment: CDR1 SGDLS and CDR2 YYNGEE. V was shortened by 0 bases and J by 1 base, with 7 bases between the two germline ends. This CDR3 has 14 amino acids. The CDR3 region is CASSVEAGNTEAFF. The CDR3 DNA is TGTGCCAGCAGCGTAGAGGCAGGGAACACTGAAGCTTTCTTT.

This chain links TRBV3-1 (or the pseudogene TRBV3-2) with TRBJ2-5; D is unclear. The CDR3 spans 14 residues. The ends were cut back, 3 bases at V and 5 bases at J, with 13 bases in the middle. In germline, CDR1 is LGHDT, CDR2 YNNKEL (reference sequence). CDR3 residues: CASSQQQRWETQYF. The CDR3 nucleotides read TGTGCCAGCAGCCAGCAACAGAGATGGGAGACCCAGTACTTC.

The chain uses TRBV2 and TRBJ2-7; D perhaps matches TRBD2 (7 bases). Between the trimmed V and J ends, which lost 3 bases and 5 bases, there was a span of 11 bases. There are 13 residues in the CDR3. Germline lookup yields CDR1 SNHLY and CDR2 FYNNEI. CDR3 sequence (DNA): TGTGCCAGCAGTGAGTTAGGGGGGGACGAGCAGTACTTC. It yields the protein CASSELGGDEQYF.